Sequencing of this T cell receptor (beta chain) was carried out in a study of blood T cell repertoires in COVID-19 (dated by TCRdb to 2020 to 2022). About the full investigation: Collaborator samples came from the United States, Italy and Spain and covered acute and convalescent phases of COVID-19. Where available, HLA class I and class II types were obtained from metadata supplied by the sample provider rather than from assay-based typing. The repertoires were released in a freely available public database meant as a resource for research on the immune response to SARS-CoV-2. Deeply sampled blood TCRbeta repertoires from subjects exposed to, actively infected with, or recovered from COVID-19 were included in the dataset. Samples came from the ongoing ImmuneRACE study (first 160 participants) plus 1,254 subjects from 6 global collaborators. A de-identified subject ID, COVID-19 status, age in years and sex were almost always included in the sample metadata. The prospective study material was composed of cDNA or gDNA derived from T cells, B-cell-depleted T cells, or PBMCs.

Study-wide conclusions, independent of this receptor: How much clinical and demographic metadata was included differed by source and by participant, and the metadata was provided uncurated.

CDR1 and CDR2 were assigned from the germline V gene as SGHTA and FQGTGA. The CDR3 holds 14 amino acids from the cysteine to the phenylalanine. Of all the DNA, just the CDR3 is kept, 42 bases in frame from base 1. V is reduced by 4 bases and J by 1 base, leaving a spacing of 9 bases between them. On this clone: What antigen it recognizes has not been identified. No much larger clone is present one base from it, and per-base qualities are unavailable.

The collaborating institutions used their own protocols to collect whole blood in K2EDTA tubes. For TCRbeta analysis, collaborators shipped samples in one of three forms: frozen whole blood, isolated PBMCs, or DNA extracted from either of those sample types. TCRbeta CDR3 regions were amplified from genomic DNA by means of the immunoSEQ Assay, a bias-controlled multiplex PCR. The authors' pipeline ran thus. The number of nucleated cells in each sample was estimated by amplification of reference gene primers within the assay. To quantify the absolute abundance of each unique TCRbeta CDR3 rearrangement, sequence reads were collapsed and filtered. Productive Simpson clonality was computed per sample as the square root of Simpson's diversity index over productive rearrangements. TCRdb holds this immuneACCESS table with in-frame rearrangements only. Some clones are missing; in checked studies, unresolved V genes explain under half, and the rest has no known cause. V, J and clone size reflect that table, while D and trimming were determined from the DNA. The sample records 150,000 to 170,000 clones, 76% of which are singletons. The ten largest clones add up to about 4% of the sample.

This TCR was sampled from an elderly woman with acute or convalescent COVID-19. The specimen was peripheral blood. The chain is made from TRBV7-3 and TRBJ2-3; the D gene is possibly TRBD2, with 5 bases matching. The CDR3 protein is CASSSGIRTDTQYF. The nucleotide sequence is TGTGCCAGCAGCTCCGGGATACGCACAGATACGCAGTATTTT.